This TCR beta chain was obtained from a study of OX40 agonist ivuxolimab in advanced cancers. Study summary: From about 23 to 85 years was the age range, with a mean of approximately 58 years, and approximately 84% were male. Overall study findings and caveats: Partial responders at 0.1-3.0 mg/kg had among the lowest clonal expansion.

No patient had autoimmune disease or received systemic immunosuppression. Here immunoSEQ multiplex PCR was the method, and the copy in TCRdb shows in-frame clones only, minus some. The sample consists of about 27,000 clones, less than 85% of them appearing once. Concerning this clone itself: As yet, its antigen is unknown.

This CDR3 is 15 amino acids long. The V end lost 0 bases, the J end lost 4 bases, and 10 bases lay between the germline ends. The V gene's germline CDR1 is SGHRS and CDR2 YFSETQ. The sequence was obtained from an adult with an advanced solid tumor such as melanoma, head and neck, liver or kidney cancer. The sequenced sample was CD4+ or CD8+ T cells sorted from blood, obtained in a trial of the OX40 agonist ivuxolimab. V and J are TRBV5-1 and TRBJ2-2; D may be TRBD1 (6 bases). CDR3 DNA: TGCGCCAGCAGCTTGGACAGGGCCCTCACCGGGGAGCTGTTTTTT. It specifies CASSLDRALTGELFF. The full variable domain, its missing parts supplied by reference TRBV5-1 and TRBJ2-2, is KAGVTQTPRYLIKTRGQQVTLSCSPISGHRSVSWYQQTPGQGLQFLFEYFSETQRNKGNFPGRFSGRQFSNSRSEMNVSTLELGDSALYLCASSLDRALTGELFFGEGSRLTVL.